The next 12 T cell receptor beta chains were all read from a single sample in a study of blood T cell repertoires in COVID-19. Sequencing was performed with immunoSEQ multiplex PCR; in TCRdb, only in-frame clones are kept and a portion is missing. This table has about 200,000 clones, approximately 88% appearing once. Sequenced sample: peripheral blood. Receptor source: a man aged 40-55 years with acute or convalescent COVID-19.

The gene calls are TRBV6-5 and TRBJ2-7, with TRBD1 as a possible D gene (6 bases). With 4 bases removed from V and 5 bases from J, the gap between germline ends came to 18 bases. The CDR3 has 15 amino acids. Per the germline V gene, CDR1 is MNHEY and CDR2 is SVGAGI. CDR3 in DNA: TGTGCCAGCAGTTCCCAGCGAAGCACAGGGCACGAGCAGTACTTC. Amino acid sequence: CASSSQRSTGHEQYF.

The J gene is TRBJ2-6, the V gene TRBV7-9; D unclear. From germline, CDR1 is SEHNR and CDR2 FQNEAQ (reference sequence). Trimming pared 1 base from V and 1 base from J, leaving 8 bases between. The CDR3 covers 16 residues. The CDR3 region is CASSLVARSGANVLTF. The CDR3 DNA reads TGTGCCAGCAGCTTAGTGGCGCGGTCTGGGGCCAACGTCCTGACTTTC.

This sequence joins TRBV5-4 and TRBJ1-2; D may be TRBD1 (6 bases). CDR1 is SGHNT and CDR2 is YYREEE in the germline V gene (reference sequence). This CDR3 is built from 12 residues. Between the trimmed V and J ends, which lost 4 bases and 5 bases, there was a span of 9 bases. The chain's CDR3 is CASSPTGYGYTF. CDR3 bases: TGTGCCAGCAGCCCCACAGGGTATGGCTACACCTTC. Full variable domain (rest looked up from reference TRBV5-4 and TRBJ1-2): ETGVTQSPTHLIKTRGQQVTLRCSSQSGHNTVSWYQQALGQGPQFIFQYYREEENGRGNFPPRFSGLQFPNYSSELNVNALELDDSALYLCASSPTGYGYTFGSGTRLTVV.

The chain has TRBV6-2 or TRBV6-3 and TRBJ2-2, with a possible D match to TRBD1 (5 bases). CDR1 MNHEY and CDR2 SVGEGT come from the germline V gene. V lost 5 bases and J lost 8, with 15 bases in between. There are 14 residues in the CDR3. This CDR3 is CASSLARASGELFF. Written as DNA, the CDR3 is TGTGCCAGCAGTCTGGCCAGGGCGTCTGGGGAGCTGTTTTTT.

The table lists this clone with a count of one. V usage is TRBV7-6 and J usage is TRBJ2-5; D possibly corresponds to TRBD1 (6 bases). The CDR3 has 13 residues. Germline V gives CDR1 SGHVS, CDR2 FNYEAQ. The germline V and J ends were trimmed by 5 bases and 7 bases, with 14 bases remaining between them. This CDR3 reads CASSPRGRGTQYF. CDR3 bases: TGTGCCAGCAGCCCCAGGGGAAGGGGGACCCAGTACTTC.

J is TRBJ2-1 and V is TRBV19, with TRBD1 matching 10 bases. V gave up 7 bases and J gave up 5 bases; unmatched junction bases: 5. Per germline, CDR1 LNHDA and CDR2 SQIVND (reference sequence). This CDR3 has 14 residues. CDR3 nucleotide sequence: TGTGCCAGTAAGGGACAGGGGTTCAACAATGAGCAGTTCTTC. Amino acids: CASKGQGFNNEQFF.

V is TRBV28 and J is TRBJ1-4; 9 nucleotides agree with TRBD1. After removal of 5 bases from V and 5 bases from J, the junction contained 6 bases not matched to a gene. Germline V gene lookup returns CDR1 MDHEN and CDR2 SYDVKM. The CDR3 has 15 amino acids. The CDR3 DNA is TGTGCCAGCAGTGGGTCCGGGACAGGGAATGAAAAACTGTTTTTT. It encodes CASSGSGTGNEKLFF.

The J gene is TRBJ2-1, the V gene TRBV7-2; 10 positions agree with TRBD2. V dropped 5 bases and J dropped 7; count of bases not matched to a gene: 8. CDR1 is SGHTA and CDR2 is FQGNSA in the germline V gene. The length of the CDR3 is 15 residues. CDR3 residues: CASSRDLGLANEQFF. DNA of the CDR3: TGTGCCAGCAGCCGGGACCTGGGACTAGCGAATGAGCAGTTCTTC.

This sequence joins TRBV5-5 and TRBJ2-5, with D hard to call. The V gene lost 2 bases and the J gene lost 2 bases, with 10 bases spanning the gap. Per the germline V gene, CDR1 is SGHKS and CDR2 is YYEKEE (reference sequence). The CDR3 is 14 amino acids. CDR3 region: CASSFIYAQETQYF. The CDR3 DNA reads TGTGCCAGCAGCTTTATCTACGCTCAAGAGACCCAGTACTTC.

V gene TRBV4-1 combines with J gene TRBJ2-1; 8 bases match TRBD2. In germline, CDR1 is MGHRA, CDR2 YSYEKL. The CDR3 sequence is 16 residues long. V shed 0 bases, J shed 6 bases, and the junction held 7 bases outside the gene matches. This CDR3 is CASSQDSSGGPNEQFF. CDR3 nucleotides: TGCGCCAGCAGCCAAGATTCAAGCGGGGGTCCCAATGAGCAGTTCTTC.

The V gene is TRBV28, the J gene TRBJ2-4; TRBD1 matches 8 bases. The CDR3 runs to 14 residues. V shed 6 bases, J shed 4 bases, and the junction held 5 bases outside the gene matches. Germline V gene data show CDR1 as MDHEN and CDR2 as SYDVKM. The CDR3 here is CASSPGTGKNIQYF. The DNA of the CDR3 is TGTGCCAGCAGCCCCGGGACAGGAAAAAACATTCAGTACTTC.

J is TRBJ2-1 and V is TRBV10-3, with 8 nucleotides matching TRBD1. Germline assignment: CDR1 ENHRY and CDR2 SYGVKD. V trimming: 4 bases; J trimming: 5 bases; junction bases outside the gene matches: 4. The CDR3 covers 14 residues. The CDR3 loop reads CAISGQGADNEQFF. In DNA, the CDR3 is TGTGCCATCAGTGGTCAGGGGGCAGACAATGAGCAGTTCTTC.